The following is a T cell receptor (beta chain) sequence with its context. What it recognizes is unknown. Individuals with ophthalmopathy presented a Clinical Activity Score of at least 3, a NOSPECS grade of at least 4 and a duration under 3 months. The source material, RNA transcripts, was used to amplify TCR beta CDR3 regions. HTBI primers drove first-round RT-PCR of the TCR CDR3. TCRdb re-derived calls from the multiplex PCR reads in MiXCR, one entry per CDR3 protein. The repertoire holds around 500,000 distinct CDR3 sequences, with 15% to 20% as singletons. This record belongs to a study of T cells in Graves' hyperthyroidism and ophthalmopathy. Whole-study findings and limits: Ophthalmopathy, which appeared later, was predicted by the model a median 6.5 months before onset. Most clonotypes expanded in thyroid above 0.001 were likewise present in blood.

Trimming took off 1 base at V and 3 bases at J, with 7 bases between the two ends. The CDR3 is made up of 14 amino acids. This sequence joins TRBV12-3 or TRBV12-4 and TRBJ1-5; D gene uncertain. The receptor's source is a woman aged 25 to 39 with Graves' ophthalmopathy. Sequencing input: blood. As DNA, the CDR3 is TGTGCCAGCAGTTTAGGCGGGGTCAATCAGCCCCAGCATTTT. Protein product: CASSLGGVNQPQHF.